The 23 T cell receptor beta chains reported below all come from one sample, sequenced in a study of blood T cell repertoires in COVID-19. Only in-frame clones appear in the TCRdb table, and some are missing; sequencing was by immunoSEQ multiplex PCR. The sample records more than 55,000 clones, approximately 89% being singletons. The sample taken for sequencing was peripheral blood. The receptors stem from a man in his fifties or sixties with active or convalescent COVID-19.

The rearrangement uses TRBV6-6 and TRBJ2-6; D not certain. CDR3 length equals 14 residues. V shed 0 bases and J shed 4 bases, with 4 bases lying between them. Germline V gene lookup returns CDR1 MNHNY and CDR2 SVGAGI (reference sequence). The CDR3 bases are TGTGCCAGCAGTTACTCACAGGGGGCCAACGTCCTGACTTTC. Amino acid sequence: CASSYSQGANVLTF.

The chain links TRBV29-1 to TRBJ2-5; D is uncertain. The length of the CDR3 is 15 residues. Between the trimmed V and J ends, which lost 8 bases and 4 bases, there was a span of 23 bases. The V gene's germline CDR1 is SQVTM and CDR2 ANQGSEA. CDR3 region: CSTSLPIALGETQYF. The CDR3 nucleotides read TGCAGCACCTCCCTGCCAATAGCTTTGGGAGAGACCCAGTACTTC. The complete variable domain, with remaining parts taken from reference TRBV29-1 and TRBJ2-5, reads SAVISQKPSRDICQRGTSLTIQCQVDSQVTMMFWYRQQPGQSLTLIATANQGSEATYESGFVIDKFPISRPNLTFSTLTVSNMSPEDSSIYLCSTSLPIALGETQYFGPGTRLLVL.

The CDR3 loop is CASSLGGPYTGELFF. Here the CDR3 DNA reads TGTGCCAGCAGCCTGGGGGGGCCGTACACCGGGGAGCTGTTTTTT. The J gene is TRBJ2-2, the V gene TRBV3-1 (or the pseudogene TRBV3-2); TRBD2 is a possible D gene (7 bases). CDR1 and CDR2 (germline): LGHDT, YNNKEL (reference sequence). V shed 4 bases and J shed 3 bases, with 12 bases lying between them. The CDR3 has 15 residues.

This clone was seen more than once but under ten times. CDR3 coding DNA: TGTGCCAGCAGCTGGCTGGGGGGGCAATACGGCTACACCTTC. This encodes CASSWLGGQYGYTF. The chain joins TRBV7-9 to TRBJ1-2; a possible D gene is TRBD1 (6 bases). The germline V gene has CDR1 SEHNR and CDR2 FQNEAQ (reference sequence). Trimming cost V 4 bases and J 8 bases, with 17 bases left between them. This CDR3 is 14 amino acids long.

The V call is TRBV10-3, the J call TRBJ1-1; D might be TRBD1 (6 bases). The V end was cut by 0 bases, the J end by 3 bases, with 8 bases between. The germline V gene has CDR1 ENHRY and CDR2 SYGVKD. The CDR3 contains 14 residues. This CDR3 is CAISESGGDTEAFF. CDR3 sequence (DNA): TGTGCCATCAGTGAGTCAGGGGGTGACACTGAAGCTTTCTTT.

V is TRBV2 and J is TRBJ1-5; D is undetermined. This CDR3 region has 15 residues. The V and J ends lost 3 bases and 0 bases respectively, with 9 bases between them. Germline-derived CDR1 and CDR2 are SNHLY and FYNNEI. The CDR3 spells CASSDGRNSNQPQHF. Here the CDR3 DNA reads TGTGCCAGCAGTGATGGCAGAAATAGCAATCAGCCCCAGCATTTT.

This clone has only one observation. The chain uses TRBV28 and TRBJ1-1; possible D gene TRBD1, 5 bases. CDR1 MDHEN and CDR2 SYDVKM come from the germline V gene. V lost 1 base and J lost 8, with 8 bases in between. The CDR3 totals 12 residues. CDR3 sequence reads: CASSLSRQEAFF. The CDR3 nucleotides are TGTGCCAGCAGTTTATCTCGACAGGAAGCTTTCTTT. Together with reference TRBV28 and TRBJ1-1, the CDR3 gives the full variable domain: DVKVTQSSRYLVKRTGEKVFLECVQDMDHENMFWYRQDPGLGLRLIYFSYDVKMKEKGDIPEGYSVSREKKERFSLILESASTNQTSMYLCASSLSRQEAFFGQGTRLTVV.

V usage is TRBV10-2 and J usage is TRBJ2-3, with a tentative D call TRBD2 (5 bases). Germline V gene lookup returns CDR1 WSHSY and CDR2 SAAADI. Trimming left V 11 bases short and J 0 bases short, with 15 bases between. CDR3 length: 14 amino acids. The CDR3 sequence is CACETKRSTDTQYF. CDR3 DNA sequence: TGCGCCTGCGAGACTAAACGGAGCACAGATACGCAGTATTTT.

The V and J genes are TRBV3-1 (or the pseudogene TRBV3-2) and TRBJ1-5; 10 bases are a match to TRBD1. The CDR3 consists of 14 residues. V lost 4 bases and J lost 5; bases outside the gene matches: 2. Germline V gene lookup returns CDR1 LGHDT and CDR2 YNNKEL (reference sequence). CDR3 sequence reads: CASSLGTGDQPQHF. As DNA, the CDR3 is TGTGCCAGCAGCCTCGGGACAGGGGATCAGCCCCAGCATTTT.

The rearrangement joins TRBV19 to TRBJ1-4, with 10 nucleotides matching TRBD1. Germline trimming cut 5 bases from V and 8 bases from J; bases unmatched to any gene: 8. CDR1 LNHDA and CDR2 SQIVND come from the germline V gene (reference sequence). The CDR3 extends over 15 amino acids. Here the CDR3 DNA reads TGTGCCAGTAGTGCGGACAGGGGGGGAGACGAAAAACTGTTTTTT. It translates to CASSADRGGDEKLFF.

The CDR3 DNA is TGTGCCAGCAGTTCCGGTGAGACCCAGTACTTC. This sequence encodes CASSSGETQYF. This sequence joins TRBV6-2 or TRBV6-3 and TRBJ2-5; no reliable D call. The CDR3 contains 11 residues. CDR1 is MNHEY, CDR2 SVGEGT, per germline. The V and J ends lost 4 bases and 5 bases respectively, with 5 bases between them.

As DNA, the CDR3 is TGTGCCAGCAGTTTACGCGAAAAAACGGGGGGGGGCGATACGCAGTATTTT. Protein sequence: CASSLREKTGGGDTQYF. The chain couples TRBV27 to TRBJ2-3; 8 bases map to TRBD2. V lost 2 bases and J lost 6; bases outside the gene matches: 13. The CDR3 extends over 17 amino acids. Germline V CDR1 and CDR2: MNHEY, SMNVEV (reference sequence).

The rearrangement joins TRBV7-2 to TRBJ2-7, with no clear D. Germline V lookup: CDR1 SGHTA, CDR2 FQGNSA. This CDR3 contains 12 residues. V lost 5 bases to trimming and J lost 4 bases, with 9 bases between them. The CDR3 reads CASSPHEYEQYF. The DNA for the CDR3 is TGTGCCAGCAGCCCCCACGAGTACGAGCAGTACTTC.

The rearrangement joins TRBV7-2 to TRBJ2-2; 7 bases are a match to TRBD2. In germline, CDR1 is SGHTA, CDR2 FQGNSA. J lost 5 bases, V lost 5 bases, and 14 bases had no gene match. The CDR3 spans 17 residues. The CDR3 is CASSRELSSGLTGELFF. The CDR3 coding sequence is TGTGCCAGCAGCCGTGAACTAAGTAGCGGGCTAACCGGGGAGCTGTTTTTT.

The V gene is TRBV6-4, the J gene TRBJ1-2; TRBD1 might be the D (5 bases). Trimming removed 7 bases from V and 8 bases from J, with 17 bases in between. Germline V gene sequence: CDR1 MRHNA, CDR2 SNTAGT. The CDR3 runs to 13 residues. Here the CDR3 reads CASNRKTVSGYTF. Here the CDR3 DNA reads TGTGCCAGCAATCGCAAGACAGTTTCGGGCTACACCTTC.

This clone came up a few times. This chain links TRBV14 with TRBJ2-7, with 7 bases aligning to TRBD1. V lost 1 base, J lost 4 bases, and 4 bases stayed unmatched. Germline V lookup: CDR1 SGHDN, CDR2 FVKESK. The CDR3 contains 14 residues. The CDR3 spells CASSQGTGAYEQYF. As DNA, the CDR3 is TGTGCCAGCAGCCAAGGCACAGGGGCATACGAGCAGTACTTC. Based on the CDR3 plus reference TRBV14 and TRBJ2-7, the full variable domain is EAGVTQFPSHSVIEKGQTVTLRCDPISGHDNLYWYRRVMGKEIKFLLHFVKESKQDESGMPNNRFLAERTGGTYSTLKVQPAELEDSGVYFCASSQGTGAYEQYFGPGTRLTVT.

This chain links TRBV25-1 with TRBJ1-2; D unresolved. Trimming cost V 2 bases and J 10 bases, with 17 bases left between them. Germline V gene data show CDR1 as MGHDK and CDR2 as SYGVNS. The CDR3 runs 14 residues. In DNA form, the CDR3 reads TGTGCCAGCAGTGAACTCCCCTTTGGGGAGGACTACACCTTC. Protein sequence: CASSELPFGEDYTF.

The CDR3 loop is CASSLAPGLAEVGDTQYF. The CDR3 DNA is TGTGCCAGCAGCTTAGCGCCGGGACTAGCGGAGGTTGGAGATACGCAGTATTTT. The chain is built from TRBV7-9 and TRBJ2-3, with TRBD2 matching 11 bases. The CDR3 has 18 residues. V trimming: 0 bases; J trimming: 5 bases; junction bases outside the gene matches: 10. The germline gives CDR1 SEHNR, CDR2 FQNEAQ (reference sequence).

This rearrangement joins TRBV7-9 to TRBJ1-2; possibly TRBD1 for D (6 bases). The CDR3 runs 13 residues. V shed 5 bases and J shed 2 bases, with 9 bases lying between them. Germline V lookup: CDR1 SEHNR, CDR2 FQNEAQ (reference sequence). The CDR3 nucleotides read TGTGCCAGCAGCGAGGGGGGGAACTATGGCTACACCTTC. Translation gives CASSEGGNYGYTF.

CDR3: CASSAVQGMNTEAFF. The CDR3 DNA reads TGTGCCAGCAGCGCAGTACAGGGGATGAACACTGAAGCTTTCTTT. The chain uses TRBV9 and TRBJ1-1; 7 bases agree with TRBD1. V shed 3 bases and J 0 bases; nucleotides not matched to a gene: 5. The CDR3 consists of 15 residues. Germline lookup yields CDR1 SGDLS and CDR2 YYNGEE.

The chain uses TRBV19 and TRBJ2-7; D remains unclear. The CDR3 runs 13 residues. The germline V gene has CDR1 LNHDA and CDR2 SQIVND (reference sequence). The V end lost 3 bases, the J end lost 0 bases, and 6 bases lay between the germline ends. Here the CDR3 DNA reads TGTGCCAGTAGTATGCCAGGCTCCTACGAGCAGTACTTC. It translates to CASSMPGSYEQYF.

V and J are TRBV6-6 and TRBJ2-7, with 8 bases lining up with TRBD2. The V gene's germline CDR1 is MNHNY and CDR2 SVGAGI (reference sequence). The CDR3 extends over 18 amino acids. V lost 5 bases to trimming and J lost 3 bases; unmatched junction nucleotides: 18. The CDR3 nucleotides are TGTGCCAGCAGTCCAACCGCCGGGACTAGAAGGTACAGCTACGAGCAGTACTTC. Protein product: CASSPTAGTRRYSYEQYF.

The chain carries TRBV30 and TRBJ2-1; 8 bases align to TRBD2. CDR3 length: 16 amino acids. V dropped 2 bases and J dropped 0; count of bases not matched to a gene: 6. Germline CDR1 and CDR2: GTSNPN and SVGIG (reference sequence). CDR3: CAWSRSGASSYNEQFF. Written as DNA, the CDR3 is TGTGCCTGGAGTCGTAGCGGGGCGAGCTCCTACAATGAGCAGTTCTTC.